The clone carrying this T cell receptor beta chain was seen a few times. The antigen is not known. Treatment meaning: over 15 received Ad26.COV2.S at low or high dose, single or two shots; 5 received placebo; per-sample allocation not given. Sampling took place 63 days after the first vaccine or placebo injection. The data were obtained in a study of Ad26.COV2.S vaccination and SARS-CoV-2 variants. Study-level background: Doses of Ad26.COV2.S were injected into muscle once or twice, 56 days apart.

Method: immunoSEQ multiplex PCR; TCRdb's copy keeps in-frame clones and lacks some. The sample lists over 400,000 clones, about 90% occurring once. Findings and caveats of the study: Reported post-vaccination CD8+ and CD4+ T cell responses to spike showed substantial breadth.

The source was peripheral blood, collected in a trial of Ad26.COV2.S vaccine versus placebo. This sequence originates from a person aged 18-60 years who received the Ad26.COV2.S COVID-19 vaccine or a placebo.

DNA of the CDR3: TGTGCCAGTAGTACGGACGGCAATCAGCCCCAGCATTTT. It encodes CASSTDGNQPQHF. This chain uses TRBV19 with TRBJ1-5; the D is unclear. Looked up from germline, CDR1 is LNHDA and CDR2 is SQIVND (reference sequence). The CDR3 has 13 residues. Trimming left V 4 bases short and J 2 bases short, with 6 bases between.